The sample holds many counts of the clone carrying this T cell receptor beta chain. V was clipped by 3 bases and J by 0 bases, with 9 bases between them. The CDR3 runs to 14 residues. Germline V gene lookup returns CDR1 SEHNR and CDR2 FQNEAQ (reference sequence). The sample comes from a study of regulatory T cells in long-lasting Graves disease. Sequencing libraries for TCR beta were prepared with iRepertoire HTBI primers and Arm-PCR of CDR3 regions. MiXCR, applied by TCRdb to the multiplex PCR reads, yields one record per CDR3 protein. This sample has around 500,000 distinct CDR3 sequences, with 13% found just once. Time point: newly diagnosed GD, antithyroid drugs for less than 3 months. PBMC-derived RNA was used for the TCR library. This same sample was also taken into another study, of T cells in Graves' hyperthyroidism and ophthalmopathy.

The sequence came from a man younger than 40 with Graves disease. The sample in question was peripheral blood mononuclear cells (PBMCs), obtained at new diagnosis, from a patient treated with antithyroid drugs. The rearrangement links TRBV7-9 to TRBJ2-7; D possibly uses TRBD1 or TRBD2 (5 bases each). CDR3 DNA: TGTGCCAGCAGCTTGGGGACGTTCTCCTACGAGCAGTACTTC. Translating it yields CASSLGTFSYEQYF.